What follows are 17 T cell receptor beta chains derived from one specimen sequenced in a study of T cells after yellow fever vaccination. TCRdb itself ran the 5' RACE reads through MiXCR, one entry per CDR3 protein. Of 170,000 or so distinct CDR3 sequences in the sample, 6.2% were seen once. Sequenced here: CD4+ T cells sorted from PBMCs, sampled on the day of the first yellow fever vaccination. The receptors shown here come from a man between 18 and 35 years old who received the YFV17D yellow fever vaccine.

This clonotype was counted ten times or more. The chain has TRBV12-3 or TRBV12-4 and TRBJ2-1; 12 bases match TRBD2. This CDR3 comprises 17 residues. V shed 4 bases and J 2 bases; nucleotides not matched to a gene: 6. CDR3 sequence (DNA): TGTGCCAGCAGTTCCAGGACTAGCGGGGACACCTACAATGAGCAGTTCTTC. This translates into CASSSRTSGDTYNEQFF.

The V and J genes are TRBV24-1 and TRBJ2-1; 9 bases line up with TRBD2. V gave up 5 bases and J gave up 1 base; unmatched junction bases: 14. The germline CDR1 and CDR2 sequences are KGHDR and SFDVKD. The CDR3 runs to 19 residues. CDR3 residues: CATSGSGRRGPSSYNEQFF. CDR3 coding DNA: TGTGCCACCAGTGGAAGCGGGAGGCGGGGCCCCAGTTCCTACAATGAGCAGTTCTTC.

V gene TRBV15 combines with J gene TRBJ2-3; a possible D gene is TRBD2 (6 bases). Trimming cost V 6 bases and J 4 bases, with 14 bases left between them. Germline V lookup: CDR1 LNHNV, CDR2 YYDKDF (reference sequence). This CDR3 comprises 14 residues. The CDR3 DNA reads TGTGCCACCAGTTGGAACCGGGACTCAGATACGCAGTATTTT. It is translated as CATSWNRDSDTQYF.

This clonotype was counted at least ten times. At one of its ends the junction is not consistent with the germline gene, which may arise from a read error. The V call is TRBV18, the J call TRBJ1-1; unclear D gene. The germline gives CDR1 KGHSH, CDR2 LQKENI. The length of the CDR3 is 13 residues. The DNA of the CDR3 is TGTGCCAGCTCACCCACCCAACAGCCACCAACTCCCTTT. It yields the protein CASSPTQQPPTPF.

The chain recombines TRBV27 with TRBJ2-5, with TRBD2 matching over 11 bases. With V trimmed by 6 bases and J by 7 bases, 7 bases remained unmatched. The CDR3 sequence is 14 residues long. Germline assignment: CDR1 MNHEY and CDR2 SMNVEV (reference sequence). CDR3 loop: CASRSTGLAGTQYF. DNA of the CDR3: TGTGCCAGCAGATCTACAGGACTAGCGGGGACCCAGTACTTC.

This clonotype was seen at least ten times. V and J are TRBV11-2 and TRBJ2-5, with 8 bases matching TRBD2. Germline trimming cut 5 bases from V and 5 bases from J; bases unmatched to any gene: 10. The CDR3 sequence is 15 residues long. The germline V gene has CDR1 SGHAT and CDR2 FQNNGV. This CDR3 reads CASSPRGLATETQYF. In nucleotides, the CDR3 is TGTGCCAGCAGCCCCCGAGGACTAGCCACGGAGACCCAGTACTTC.

The chain is built from TRBV6-5 and TRBJ2-1, with 9 nucleotides matching TRBD2. The CDR3 is 17 amino acids. J was trimmed by 2 bases and V by 2 bases; bases with no gene match: 7. CDR1 is MNHEY, CDR2 SVGAGI, per germline. The CDR3 sequence: CASSYPISGGPYNEQFF. CDR3 DNA: TGTGCCAGCAGTTACCCTATTAGCGGGGGACCCTACAATGAGCAGTTCTTC.

This clonotype was seen a handful of times. The rearrangement links TRBV12-3 or TRBV12-4 to TRBJ1-1, with D unresolved. V was cut by 0 bases and J by 0 bases, with 14 bases left in between. The CDR3 is 17 amino acids. The CDR3 nucleotides read TGTGCCAGCAGTTTAGCGCTGACTATGTTACTGAACACTGAAGCTTTCTTT. This sequence encodes CASSLALTMLLNTEAFF.

The rearrangement links TRBV5-1 to TRBJ2-1, with D possibly being TRBD2 (7 bases). Germline assignment: CDR1 SGHRS and CDR2 YFSETQ. The CDR3 consists of 17 residues. Trimming stripped 1 base from V and 4 bases from J, with 18 bases between. This CDR3 is CASSLTGTTYSYNEQFF. The CDR3 coding sequence is TGCGCCAGCAGCTTGACAGGGACTACATATTCGTACAATGAGCAGTTCTTC.

This chain connects TRBV5-1 to TRBJ2-1, with D possibly being TRBD2 (6 bases). The CDR3 covers 16 residues. Trimming took off 0 bases at V and 4 bases at J, with 14 bases between the two ends. Germline-derived CDR1 and CDR2 are SGHRS and YFSETQ. The CDR3 is CASSLALGTPYNEQFF. The CDR3 coding sequence is TGCGCCAGCAGCTTGGCCCTCGGGACTCCTTACAATGAGCAGTTCTTC.

This clonotype was counted between two and nine times. As DNA, the CDR3 is TGTGCCAGCAGCTCGACTAGCGGGGGGGCGGTAGAGACCCAGTACTTC. It translates to CASSSTSGGAVETQYF. The chain is built from TRBV7-2 and TRBJ2-5, with 14 bases identical to TRBD2. Germline values: CDR1 SGHTA, CDR2 FQGNSA. Trimming cost V 4 bases and J 4 bases; bases outside gene matches: 5. This CDR3 contains 16 residues.

The table lists this clonotype with many counts. The chain employs TRBV20-1 and TRBJ2-2; D gene uncertain. Trimming left V 5 bases short and J 5 bases short, with 6 bases between. Germline V gene data show CDR1 as DFQATT and CDR2 as SNEGSKA (reference sequence). This CDR3 is 11 amino acids long. The CDR3 nucleotides read TGCAGTGCTGTCGATACCGGGGAGCTGTTTTTT. Translation gives CSAVDTGELFF.

This clonotype was detected ten times or more. The rearrangement uses TRBV28 and TRBJ2-3; D is ambiguous. CDR3 size: 12 residues. The ends were cut back, 9 bases at V and 6 bases at J, with 13 bases in the middle. Germline CDR1 is MDHEN and CDR2 is SYDVKM. CDR3 protein: CASTPARDTQYF. The CDR3 coding sequence is TGTGCCAGTACCCCCGCGCGGGATACGCAGTATTTT.

This clonotype was detected many times. The J gene is TRBJ2-1, the V gene TRBV7-2, with D unresolved. The CDR3 spans 13 residues. V was cut by 5 bases and J by 8 bases, with 13 bases left in between. Germline values: CDR1 SGHTA, CDR2 FQGNSA. CDR3 sequence reads: CASSPRGWDEQFF. The CDR3 coding sequence is TGTGCCAGCAGCCCACGAGGCTGGGATGAGCAGTTCTTC.

This clonotype was detected many times. The chain has TRBV12-3 or TRBV12-4 and TRBJ2-2, with 8 bases that match TRBD1. The J segment lost 9 bases and the V segment lost 6 bases, leaving 9 bases of the junction unmatched. CDR3 length: 14 residues. In DNA, the CDR3 is TGTGCCAGCAGACTCGGACAGGGAAGGCGGGAGCTGTTTTTT. This codes for CASRLGQGRRELFF.

The table lists this clonotype with many counts. This chain connects TRBV5-1 to TRBJ2-1; maybe TRBD1 (5 bases). This CDR3 spans 15 amino acids. From germline, CDR1 is SGHRS and CDR2 YFSETQ. V lost 4 bases, J lost 2 bases, and 13 bases lay in between. The CDR3 DNA sequence: TGCGCCAGCAGCCCCAGGGCCAGTCCCTACAATGAGCAGTTCTTC. Translating it yields CASSPRASPYNEQFF.

This clonotype has a handful of counts. The CDR3 DNA reads as TGTGCCAGCAGTGACTTCCTCGGTGATTGGTCTGGGGCCAACGTCCTGACTTTC. Protein product: CASSDFLGDWSGANVLTF. The genes are TRBV25-1 and TRBJ2-6; D is uncertain. There are 18 residues in the CDR3. V lost 3 bases and J 1 base, leaving 16 bases between the germline ends. Per the germline V gene, CDR1 is MGHDK and CDR2 is SYGVNS.